This TCR beta chain was identified in a study of blood T cell repertoires in COVID-19 (dated by TCRdb to the early 2020s). Concerning the study at large: Collaborator samples came from the United States, Italy and Spain and covered acute and convalescent phases of COVID-19. The material from the prospective study consisted of cDNA or gDNA derived from T cells, B-cell-depleted T cells, or PBMCs. Subjects who had been exposed to COVID-19, were actively infected with it, or had recovered from it provided the deeply sampled blood TCRbeta repertoires that made up the dataset. The repertoires were released in a freely available public database intended as a resource for research on the immune response to SARS-CoV-2. The samples were drawn from the first 160 participants of the ongoing ImmuneRACE study and from some 1,300 subjects provided by 6 global collaborators. Sample metadata almost always included a de-identified subject ID, COVID-19 status, age in years and sex. Where available, HLA class I and class II types were obtained from metadata supplied by the sample provider rather than from assay-based typing.

TCRbeta CDR3 regions were amplified from genomic DNA by means of the immunoSEQ Assay, a bias-controlled multiplex PCR. As for how the authors treated the data: The number of nucleated cells in each sample was estimated by amplification of reference gene primers within the assay. To quantify the absolute abundance of each unique TCRbeta CDR3 rearrangement, sequence reads were collapsed and filtered. Productive Simpson clonality was computed per sample as the square root of Simpson's diversity index over productive rearrangements. TCRdb re-hosts the immuneACCESS table, in-frame sequences only. Its copies lack some clones; in the studies checked, an unresolved V gene accounts for under half of them, and the cause for the rest is not known. V and J calls and clone size are as listed in that table; D and trimming were resolved from the DNA. Across this sample there are tens of thousands of clones, with around 68% seen only once. Just under 9% of the sample belongs to the ten largest clones.

CDR1 and CDR2 are read off the germline V gene (reference sequence) as SSHAT and FNYEAQ. Clipping removes 5 bases from V and 4 bases from J, with 8 as the unmatched junction base count. The CDR3 covers 15 residues, taking in both the cysteine and the phenylalanine. The only DNA kept is the CDR3, 45 bases in frame from the first base. Results and caveats for the whole study, not just this receptor: The quantity of clinical and demographic metadata differed by source and by participant and was supplied without curation.

Each collaborating institution followed its own protocols to collect whole blood in K2EDTA tubes. For TCRbeta analysis, collaborator samples were shipped as frozen whole blood, as isolated PBMCs, or as DNA extracted from either sample type. Concerning this clone: The specificity of this receptor is unknown. Base qualities are not recorded, but no much larger clone differs from it by a single base.

Here the chain combines TRBV7-7 and TRBJ2-4, with 7 bases in between that match TRBD1. The receptor's source is an older woman with acute or convalescent COVID-19. Source material: peripheral blood. The DNA is TGTGCCAGCAGCCTTACCGGGACAGCTAAAAACATTCAGTACTTC. Its protein reads: CASSLTGTAKNIQYF. Where the CDR3 stops, the reference TRBV7-7 and TRBJ2-4 genes take over; the full variable domain is GAGVSQSPRYKVTKRGQDVTLRCDPISSHATLYWYQQALGQGPEFLTYFNYEAQPDKSGLPSDRFSAERPEGSISTLTIQRTEQRDSAMYRCASSLTGTAKNIQYFGAGTRLSVL.